One sample yielded the 27 T cell receptor beta chains listed below, sequenced in a study of T cell clusters in autoimmune cytopenias. Each sample's input was roughly 230 ng genomic DNA, some 40,000 genome equivalents. Multiplex touch-down PCR amplified TRB using TRB-A and TRB-B pools in one tube. TCRdb processed the multiplex PCR reads again and assigns one entry to each CDR3 protein, with no DNA. Listed are some 450 distinct CDR3 sequences; 40% to 55% falls within the top ten. These data also formed part of another study, on T cell repertoires in aging, cancer and after chemotherapy.

The sample comprised peripheral blood. Receptor source: a human donor with chronic lymphocytic leukemia.

This clonotype shows up as medium-sized by frequency. V gene TRBV7-2 combines with J gene TRBJ1-1; with no DNA, the TCRdb D assignment of TRBD1 cannot be verified. From germline, CDR1 is SGHTA and CDR2 FQGNSA. The CDR3 totals 14 residues. The CDR3 reads CASSLRTGNTEAFF.

In terms of frequency, this clonotype is medium-sized. The rearrangement links TRBV5-1 to TRBJ2-5; TCRdb names TRBD1, which stays unverified in the absence of DNA. There are 15 residues in the CDR3. Germline lookup yields CDR1 SGHRS and CDR2 YFSETQ. CDR3 region: CASSSSDGGGETQYF.

This CDR3 reads CASSVVGNTIYF. V usage is TRBV2 and J usage is TRBJ1-3. The germline V gene has CDR1 SNHLY and CDR2 FYNNEI. This CDR3 is built from 12 residues. The whole variable domain, filled in from reference TRBV2 and TRBJ1-3, reads EPEVTQTPSHQVTQMGQEVILRCVPISNHLYFYWYRQILGQKVEFLVSFYNNEISEKSEIFDDQFSVERPDGSNFTLKIRSTKLEDSAMYFCASSVVGNTIYFGEGSWLTVV.

The CDR3 sequence is CSVEGRDITDTQYF. The rearrangement uses TRBV29-1 and TRBJ2-3; TCRdb proposes TRBD1, but this gene call is untestable without DNA. In germline, CDR1 is SQVTM, CDR2 ANQGSEA. The length of the CDR3 is 14 residues.

This clonotype is labeled large based on frequency. CDR3 amino acids: CASSWGGSYEQYF. The chain is built from TRBV11-1 and TRBJ2-7; lacking DNA, the TRBD1 call made by TCRdb goes unchecked. The CDR3 totals 13 residues. Germline CDR1 and CDR2: SGHAT and FQDESV (reference sequence).

By frequency, this clonotype is medium-sized (0.01 to 0.1%). The chain has TRBV7-9 and TRBJ1-2. Germline V CDR1 and CDR2: SEHNR, FQNEAQ (reference sequence). The CDR3 covers 14 residues. This CDR3 reads CASSSKVGYLSYTF. The whole variable domain, filled in from reference TRBV7-9 and TRBJ1-2, reads DTGVSQNPRHKITKRGQNVTFRCDPISEHNRLYWYRQTLGQGPEFLTYFQNEAQLEKSRLLSDRFSAERPKGSFSTLEIQRTEQGDSAMYLCASSSKVGYLSYTFGSGTRLTVV.

The gene calls are TRBV12-3 or TRBV12-4 and TRBJ1-4; TCRdb returns TRBD1, unconfirmable since there is no DNA. The CDR3 spans 15 residues. CDR3 sequence: CASSNTGAAAQKLFF.

Frequency places this clonotype as medium-sized. The chain couples TRBV5-6 to TRBJ1-1. The CDR3 runs to 14 residues. From germline, CDR1 is SGHDT and CDR2 YYEEEE. CDR3 sequence reads: CASSFWGEEDEAFF.

Its frequency marks this clonotype as large. The chain combines TRBV7-6 with TRBJ1-5. The CDR3 is 15 amino acids. The germline gives CDR1 SGHVS, CDR2 FNYEAQ. CDR3 residues: CASSLAWGSNQPQHF.

This clonotype is labeled large (0.1 to 1%) based on frequency. This chain uses TRBV6-4 with TRBJ2-3; the TCRdb call, TRBD1, lacks DNA for checking. The CDR3 consists of 14 residues. CDR1 and CDR2 (germline): MRHNA, SNTAGT. CDR3 amino acids: CASSDRGSTDTQYF.

This clonotype registers medium-sized (0.01 to 0.1%) by frequency. This chain links TRBV12-3 or TRBV12-4 with TRBJ2-7; TCRdb lists TRBD2, though no DNA is available to test this call. The length of the CDR3 is 15 residues. The CDR3 loop is CASSLTSGGAYEQYF.

By frequency, this clonotype is medium-sized (0.01 to 0.1%). The chain carries TRBV28 and TRBJ1-5. This CDR3 is built from 16 residues. The germline V gene has CDR1 MDHEN and CDR2 SYDVKM. CDR3 amino acids: CASSLVLGLLDQPQHF.

This clonotype counts as large by frequency. This chain uses TRBV6-2 or TRBV6-3 with TRBJ2-4. From germline, CDR1 is MNHEY and CDR2 SVGEGT. This CDR3 contains 14 residues. This CDR3 is CASSTNRTPNIQYF.

CDR3 protein: CSVDRGPGVKTQYF. This chain links TRBV11-1 with TRBJ2-5; TCRdb's D call, TRBD1, is unchecked because there is no DNA. The CDR3 spans 14 residues. Germline V lookup: CDR1 SGHAT, CDR2 FQDESV (reference sequence).

This clonotype is labeled large based on frequency. The V call is TRBV5-1, the J call TRBJ2-2; the D call of TRBD1 rests on TCRdb alone, since no DNA is present to check it. The CDR3 has 13 amino acids. CDR1 and CDR2 from the germline V gene are SGHRS and YFSETQ. The CDR3 loop is CASSLVGPGELFF.

According to its frequency, this clonotype is hyperexpanded (1% or more). The chain couples TRBV29-1 to TRBJ2-6; TCRdb reports TRBD1, a call that lacks DNA to check it against. Germline lookup yields CDR1 SQVTM and CDR2 ANQGSEA. The CDR3 is 15 amino acids. The CDR3 loop is CSARTGAWGANVLTF.

The genes are TRBV11-3 and TRBJ2-6; the TRBD1 assignment by TCRdb is unverifiable without DNA. The CDR3 consists of 17 residues. CDR1 is SGHNT and CDR2 is YENEEA in the germline V gene. CDR3 in amino acids: CASSARTGAWGANVLTF.

The gene calls are TRBV6-2 or TRBV6-3 and TRBJ2-5; absent DNA, TCRdb's TRBD2 call cannot be checked. CDR3 length: 15 residues. Germline values: CDR1 MNHEY, CDR2 SVGEGT. CDR3 amino acids: CASSSGGMGLETQYF.

J is TRBJ2-3 and V is TRBV15; TCRdb calls TRBD2, which cannot be checked without DNA. In germline, CDR1 is LNHNV, CDR2 YYDKDF (reference sequence). The CDR3 has 14 residues. This CDR3 is CATSPSGDTDTQYF.

This clonotype registers large by frequency. The V and J genes are TRBV19 and TRBJ2-3; TCRdb designates TRBD1, a call that cannot be tested without DNA. The CDR3 spans 13 residues. The germline V gene encodes CDR1 LNHDA and CDR2 SQIVND (reference sequence). CDR3 region: CASSLTGVGTQYF. Full variable domain (remainder filled in from reference TRBV19 and TRBJ2-3): DGGITQSPKYLFRKEGQNVTLSCEQNLNHDAMYWYRQDPGQGLRLIYYSQIVNDFQKGDIAEGYSVSREKKESFPLTVTSAQKNPTAFYLCASSLTGVGTQYFGPGTRLTVL.

This clonotype is classed as large (0.1 to 1%) by frequency. This rearrangement joins TRBV11-3 to TRBJ1-3; TCRdb returns TRBD1, unconfirmable since there is no DNA. The V gene's germline CDR1 is SGHNT and CDR2 YENEEA. There are 17 residues in the CDR3. The CDR3 loop is CASSALTGANSGNTIYF.

The V and J genes are TRBV11-2 and TRBJ2-7; without DNA, the TCRdb call of TRBD1 cannot be checked. CDR3 length equals 14 residues. CDR1 and CDR2 (germline): SGHAT, FQNNGV. The CDR3 here is CASSPGQGSYEQYF.

This clonotype is classed as medium-sized by frequency. The rearrangement joins TRBV5-5 to TRBJ1-5; the D gene TCRdb calls, TRBD1, cannot be checked with no DNA. The CDR3 runs to 18 residues. Germline CDR1 SGHKS, CDR2 YYEKEE (reference sequence). The CDR3 spells CASSLRTVVGIGNQPQHF.

Its frequency marks this clonotype as medium-sized. This chain uses TRBV4-3 with TRBJ2-7; TCRdb designates TRBD1, a call that cannot be tested without DNA. The CDR3 consists of 15 residues. The V gene's germline CDR1 is LGHNA and CDR2 YSLEER. The CDR3 sequence: CASSHGTGGDYEQYF.

The chain links TRBV4-3 to TRBJ2-7; the TCRdb call, TRBD2, lacks DNA for checking. The CDR3 is 14 amino acids. The germline gives CDR1 LGHNA, CDR2 YSLEER. CDR3 region: CASSPTQGTNEQYF.

The chain recombines TRBV29-1 with TRBJ2-6; TCRdb selects TRBD1, and the lack of DNA leaves this call unchecked. CDR3 length: 15 amino acids. Germline values: CDR1 SQVTM, CDR2 ANQGSEA. Here the CDR3 reads CSVVPGAWGANVLTF.

This chain connects TRBV6-5 to TRBJ2-7. CDR3 size: 13 residues. Germline V CDR1 and CDR2: MNHEY, SVGAGI. The CDR3 region is CASKAGSSYEQYF.